The 20 T cell receptor beta chains presented below share a single source sample, sequenced in a study of blood T cell repertoires in COVID-19. The assay was immunoSEQ multiplex PCR, and TCRdb's table has in-frame clones only and misses some. The sample gives a few hundred thousand clones, about 89% of which show up once; 4.1% is in the top ten. The sequencing input was PBMCs or T cells enriched from blood (not recorded which). The source is a woman aged 25 to 39 who had recovered from COVID-19.

V usage is TRBV7-2 and J usage is TRBJ2-7, with D possibly TRBD2 on 5 matching bases. The germline gives CDR1 SGHTA, CDR2 FQGNSA. The CDR3 runs 15 residues. V lost 1 base and J lost 4, with 14 bases in between. The CDR3 reads CASSLGVRLAYEQYF. As DNA, the CDR3 is TGTGCCAGCAGCTTAGGGGTCCGGCTAGCTTACGAGCAGTACTTC. Filled out from reference TRBV7-2 and TRBJ2-7, the complete variable domain reads GAGVSQSPSNKVTEKGKDVELRCDPISGHTALYWYRQSLGQGLEFLIYFQGNSAPDKSGLPSDRFSAERTGGSVSTLTIQRTQQEDSAVYLCASSLGVRLAYEQYFGPGTRLTVT.

The chain has TRBV28 and TRBJ1-1; D perhaps matches TRBD1 (6 bases). Per germline, CDR1 MDHEN and CDR2 SYDVKM. The CDR3 has 15 residues. Deletions cut 7 bases from V and 4 bases from J, with 19 bases between. The CDR3 loop is CASTSTPRGPTEAFF. The CDR3 DNA reads as TGTGCCAGCACCTCAACCCCCAGGGGACCCACTGAAGCTTTCTTT.

The chain couples TRBV27 to TRBJ2-7; unclear D gene. This CDR3 is 15 amino acids long. The germline CDR1 and CDR2 sequences are MNHEY and SMNVEV (reference sequence). V lost 4 bases and J 3 bases, leaving 16 bases between the germline ends. The DNA of the CDR3 is TGTGCCAGCAGTTCCCCCCTTCGTGGGCGCTACGAGCAGTACTTC. It yields the protein CASSSPLRGRYEQYF.

This chain links TRBV9 with TRBJ2-2; TRBD1 matches at 7 bases. V lost 4 bases, J lost 5 bases, and 8 bases stayed unmatched. The germline gives CDR1 SGDLS, CDR2 YYNGEE. This CDR3 is built from 15 residues. For the CDR3, the DNA is TGTGCCAGCAGCTTCTCGACAGGGCGGACCGGGGAGCTGTTTTTT. Amino acid sequence: CASSFSTGRTGELFF.

This clone was picked up one time. This rearrangement joins TRBV27 to TRBJ1-2, with D tentatively TRBD1 (6 bases). This CDR3 has 13 amino acids. Trimming removed 2 bases at V and 6 bases at J, with 10 bases between. Germline assignment: CDR1 MNHEY and CDR2 SMNVEV (reference sequence). The CDR3 DNA follows: TGTGCCAGCAGTTTAAACAGGGTACATGGCTACACCTTC. Protein sequence: CASSLNRVHGYTF.

The rearrangement links TRBV18 to TRBJ1-1, with D uncertain. This CDR3 is built from 15 residues. Germline CDR1 KGHSH, CDR2 LQKENI. The V gene lost 4 bases and the J gene lost 4 bases, with 16 bases spanning the gap. CDR3 sequence (DNA): TGTGCCAGCTCACTCTACACCCGAGGGTTCACTGAAGCTTTCTTT. It encodes CASSLYTRGFTEAFF.

This clone was recorded once. The chain joins TRBV7-2 to TRBJ1-2; unclear D gene. The V gene lost 1 base and the J gene lost 13 bases, with 13 bases spanning the gap. CDR3 length equals 12 residues. Germline V CDR1 and CDR2: SGHTA, FQGNSA. The CDR3 sequence: CASSLGARHITF. CDR3 bases: TGTGCCAGCAGCTTAGGGGCCCGGCACATCACCTTC.

The genes are TRBV6-5 and TRBJ1-1, with 8 bases aligning to TRBD1. Germline V gene data show CDR1 as MNHEY and CDR2 as SVGAGI. The CDR3 is made up of 16 amino acids. Trimming took 2 bases from V and 6 from J; bases not matched to a gene: 11. CDR3 in DNA: TGTGCCAGCAGTTACCGACAGGGGTCTCTTAAAGCTGAAGCTTTCTTT. Translated, it gives CASSYRQGSLKAEAFF.

The rearrangement uses TRBV7-8 and TRBJ1-5, with 9 bases matching TRBD1. The CDR3 is 15 amino acids. CDR1 and CDR2 (germline): SGHVS, FQNEAQ. V lost 5 bases and J lost 2; bases outside the gene matches: 4. DNA of the CDR3: TGTGCCAGCAGCGCAACAGGGGGCGGCAATCAGCCCCAGCATTTT. Amino acid sequence: CASSATGGGNQPQHF. The full variable domain, its missing parts supplied by reference TRBV7-8 and TRBJ1-5, is GAGVSQSPRYKVAKRGQDVALRCDPISGHVSLFWYQQALGQGPEFLTYFQNEAQLDKSGLPSDRFFAERPEGSVSTLKIQRTQQEDSAVYLCASSATGGGNQPQHFGDGTRLSIL.

This chain connects TRBV28 to TRBJ2-3; 9 bases are shared with TRBD1. The length of the CDR3 is 14 residues. Germline V gives CDR1 MDHEN, CDR2 SYDVKM. The junction had 5 bases not matched to a gene; V was cut back by 8 bases and J by 2 bases. The CDR3, as DNA: TGTGCCAGCGGGGACAGGGTCGCCACAGATACGCAGTATTTT. Translating it yields CASGDRVATDTQYF.

The chain couples TRBV4-3 to TRBJ2-1; no clear D. The ends were cut back, 4 bases at V and 0 bases at J, with 19 bases in the middle. The CDR3 loop spans 18 amino acids. CDR1 is LGHNA, CDR2 YSLEER, per germline. The CDR3: CASSLEVGFRRSYNEQFF. The CDR3 bases are TGCGCCAGCAGCCTCGAGGTCGGTTTCCGACGCTCCTACAATGAGCAGTTCTTC.

This clone appeared a single time. The V and J genes are TRBV29-1 and TRBJ1-4; the D gene is possibly TRBD1 (6 bases). V lost 7 bases to trimming and J lost 7 bases, with 13 bases between them. This CDR3 contains 12 residues. Germline lookup yields CDR1 SQVTM and CDR2 ANQGSEA. CDR3 coding DNA: TGCAGCGCTCTGGACAGTGTTGAAAAACTGTTTTTT. Its translation is CSALDSVEKLFF.

This chain uses TRBV6-5 with TRBJ2-7, with TRBD2 as a possible D gene (5 bases). Germline V gene sequence: CDR1 MNHEY, CDR2 SVGAGI. V was trimmed by 2 bases and J by 6 bases, leaving 14 bases between them. The CDR3 runs to 14 residues. CDR3 nucleotides: TGTGCCAGCAGTTACGCCCCGGGAACTCCCGAGCAGTACTTC. Its translation is CASSYAPGTPEQYF.

J is TRBJ2-7 and V is TRBV4-3; a possible D gene is TRBD2 (5 bases). Deletions cut 0 bases from V and 4 bases from J, with 19 bases between. The CDR3 length is 17 residues. Looked up from germline, CDR1 is LGHNA and CDR2 is YSLEER. The CDR3 region is CASSQETRAGAYYEQYF. In nucleotides, the CDR3 is TGCGCCAGCAGCCAAGAAACGAGGGCAGGAGCCTATTACGAGCAGTACTTC.

The rearrangement uses TRBV19 and TRBJ1-2, with TRBD1 matching over 10 bases. V shed 0 bases, J shed 7 bases, and the junction held 8 bases outside the gene matches. The CDR3 contains 16 residues. Germline lookup yields CDR1 LNHDA and CDR2 SQIVND (reference sequence). The CDR3 region is CASSIDLMGQGPGYTF. In DNA form, the CDR3 reads TGTGCCAGTAGTATAGATCTGATGGGACAGGGGCCTGGCTACACCTTC.

Worth noting for this clone: Compared with germline, one end of the junction differs, possibly owing to a read error. The J gene is TRBJ2-3, the V gene TRBV29-1; D might be TRBD2 (5 bases). This CDR3 has 13 amino acids. Germline lookup yields CDR1 SQVTM and CDR2 ANQGSEA. For the CDR3, the DNA is TGCAGCGTCCCGGTGGCTAGCAGAGATACGCAGTATTTT. This gives the protein CSVPVASRDTQYF.

The chain uses TRBV5-1 and TRBJ1-6, with TRBD1 identical over 12 bases. V trimming: 5 bases; J trimming: 7 bases; junction bases outside the gene matches: 7. This CDR3 has 16 amino acids. Looked up from germline, CDR1 is SGHRS and CDR2 is YFSETQ. This CDR3 is CASRTGQGASNSPLHF. The CDR3 bases are TGCGCCAGCAGAACGGGACAGGGGGCAAGCAATTCACCCCTCCACTTT. Based on the CDR3 plus reference TRBV5-1 and TRBJ1-6, the full variable domain is KAGVTQTPRYLIKTRGQQVTLSCSPISGHRSVSWYQQTPGQGLQFLFEYFSETQRNKGNFPGRFSGRQFSNSRSEMNVSTLELGDSALYLCASRTGQGASNSPLHFGNGTRLTVT.

This rearrangement joins TRBV9 to TRBJ2-3, with 12 bases identical to TRBD1. The CDR3 consists of 15 residues. From germline, CDR1 is SGDLS and CDR2 YYNGEE. The V segment lost 4 bases and the J segment 5 bases; nucleotides outside the gene matches: 5. DNA of the CDR3: TGTGCCAGCAGCTCGGGACAGGGGGCGCGAGATACGCAGTATTTT. This gives the protein CASSSGQGARDTQYF.

The genes are TRBV4-1 and TRBJ1-1, with 8 bases aligning to TRBD1. The V gene's germline CDR1 is MGHRA and CDR2 YSYEKL. The length of the CDR3 is 15 residues. The V and J ends lost 5 bases and 2 bases, in that order; junction bases with no gene match: 7. The CDR3 region has the DNA TGCGCCAGCAGCTCCTGGACAGGGCGAAACACTGAAGCTTTCTTT. Protein product: CASSSWTGRNTEAFF.

Here the CDR3 DNA reads TGTGCCAGCAGTGTACAAGAAGGTCAGGGGGCGGGCTACGAGCAGTACTTC. It specifies CASSVQEGQGAGYEQYF. The chain joins TRBV25-1 to TRBJ2-7; 8 bases are shared with TRBD1. CDR3 size: 17 residues. Germline V gives CDR1 MGHDK, CDR2 SYGVNS. V shed 4 bases, J shed 3 bases, and the junction held 14 bases outside the gene matches.